The clone carrying this T cell receptor (beta chain) has just one count. Germline CDR1 is LNHDA and CDR2 is SQIVND (reference sequence). The CDR3 spans 16 residues. Losses at the gene ends were 0 bases for V and 3 bases for J; bases not matched to a gene: 4. Here immunoSEQ multiplex PCR was the method, and the copy in TCRdb shows in-frame clones only, minus some. The sample has about 130,000 clones, 80% to 95% seen once. These data are taken from a study of T cell responses to AZD1222 COVID-19 vaccine. Study as a whole: Recipients boosted at about 4 weeks or about 12 weeks are pooled.

This receptor was identified in an adult in good health. This chain connects TRBV19 to TRBJ1-5; the match to TRBD1 covers 8 bases. The sample here was peripheral blood, taken on day 0 of AZD1222 vaccination. The CDR3 protein is CASSIDPTGANQPQHF. Here the CDR3 DNA reads TGTGCCAGTAGTATAGATCCGACAGGGGCCAATCAGCCCCAGCATTTT.